Reported below is one T cell receptor beta chain. The CDR3 sequence is 16 residues long. Trimming cost V 5 bases and J 3 bases; bases outside gene matches: 9. Germline V lookup: CDR1 LGHDT, CDR2 YNNKEL (reference sequence). This sample was included in a study of blood T cell repertoires in COVID-19. The wider study: PBMCs, B-cell-depleted T cells, or T cells were the source of the cDNA or gDNA that made up the material.

Per the original data handling: Cell counts per sample came from amplifying reference gene primers. The repertoire was sequenced with immunoSEQ multiplex PCR; TCRdb's copy has only in-frame clones and lacks some. The DNA gave D and trimming, while V, J and clone size come from that table. The table includes around 180,000 clones, approximately 79% detected once. The V and J genes are TRBV3-1 (or the pseudogene TRBV3-2) and TRBJ2-1; 8 bases agree with TRBD2. This TCR derives from a man aged 55 to 70 with active or convalescent COVID-19. The sample comprised peripheral blood. CDR3 region: CASSSLRLASYNEQFF. As DNA, the CDR3 is TGTGCCAGCAGCTCCCTCCGACTAGCGAGCTACAATGAGCAGTTCTTC.